Shown below are 25 T cell receptor beta chains from a single sample sequenced in a study of healthy donors' naive CD4 and CD8 T cells. Each TCR library used about 500 ng of total RNA and a linear amplification protocol. A single record per CDR3 protein comes from TCRdb applying MiXCR to the reads. Of about 180,000 distinct CDR3 sequences in the sample, around 80% were seen once. Sequenced material: naive CD4+ and CD8+ T cells sorted from blood, pooled from several donors. Receptors originate from a pool of human donors in good health; the sample pools cells from several healthy donors.

In this sample, this clonotype turned up once. The V and J genes are TRBV6-5 and TRBJ2-7, with D possibly TRBD1 on 7 matching bases. CDR1 and CDR2 (germline): MNHEY, SVGAGI. This CDR3 has 17 amino acids. Trimming pared 2 bases from V and 4 bases from J, leaving 21 bases between. CDR3 loop: CASSYARTGVGGYEQYF. The CDR3 DNA reads as TGTGCCAGCAGTTACGCCAGGACAGGAGTGGGGGGATACGAGCAGTACTTC.

V usage is TRBV7-8 and J usage is TRBJ2-7, with unresolved D. Germline CDR1 SGHVS, CDR2 FQNEAQ. V was shortened by 5 bases and J by 1 base, with 15 bases between the two germline ends. The CDR3 is 15 residues long. This CDR3 is CASSPVPASSYEQYF. The CDR3 DNA sequence: TGTGCCAGCAGCCCAGTTCCGGCATCGTCCTACGAGCAGTACTTC.

The chain has TRBV6-1 and TRBJ2-5; D is unclear. Germline V CDR1 and CDR2: MNHNS, SASEGT. Between the trimmed V and J ends, which lost 4 bases and 7 bases, there was a span of 13 bases. This CDR3 has 13 amino acids. CDR3 DNA sequence: TGTGCCAGCAGTGGGCAGGTATATGGGACCCAGTACTTC. Amino acids: CASSGQVYGTQYF.

The rearrangement links TRBV29-1 to TRBJ1-1; D might be TRBD1 (5 bases). This CDR3 has 13 amino acids. V was cut by 4 bases and J by 2 bases, with 11 bases left in between. Germline V lookup: CDR1 SQVTM, CDR2 ANQGSEA. For the CDR3, the DNA is TGCAGCGTTGCCAGGGCCACCAACACTGAAGCTTTCTTT. This sequence encodes CSVARATNTEAFF.

The chain joins TRBV29-1 to TRBJ2-1; 7 nucleotides match TRBD2. Germline CDR1 reads SQVTM; CDR2 reads ANQGSEA. With 3 bases clipped from V and 7 bases from J, the junction kept 6 bases outside the gene matches. This CDR3 contains 13 residues. CDR3 residues: CSVDKGAGNEQFF. The DNA for the CDR3 is TGCAGCGTTGACAAGGGAGCGGGGAATGAGCAGTTCTTC.

The V and J genes are TRBV10-3 and TRBJ2-7; 7 nucleotides agree with TRBD2. After removal of 3 bases from V and 6 bases from J, the junction contained 11 bases not matched to a gene. The CDR3 extends over 15 amino acids. Germline V gene lookup returns CDR1 ENHRY and CDR2 SYGVKD. The chain's CDR3 is CAISEAQTSVGEQYF. CDR3 sequence (DNA): TGTGCCATCAGTGAAGCCCAAACTAGCGTCGGCGAGCAGTACTTC.

This rearrangement joins TRBV7-2 to TRBJ2-1; TRBD2 aligns across 10 bases. V dropped 0 bases and J dropped 9; count of bases not matched to a gene: 2. Germline assignment: CDR1 SGHTA and CDR2 FQGNSA. This CDR3 has 14 amino acids. In DNA form, the CDR3 reads TGTGCCAGCAGCTTAGCCGGACTAGCGGTTGAGCAGTTCTTC. Its protein is CASSLAGLAVEQFF.

This clonotype was detected a few times. This chain joins TRBV29-1 and TRBJ2-4; 8 nucleotides agree with TRBD1. The V segment lost 6 bases and the J segment 1 base; nucleotides outside the gene matches: 8. The length of the CDR3 is 15 residues. Germline-derived CDR1 and CDR2 are SQVTM and ANQGSEA. In nucleotides, the CDR3 is TGCAGCGTAGCAGGGGGCCGGTGGGCCAAAAACATTCAGTACTTC. Its translation: CSVAGGRWAKNIQYF.

This clonotype was observed a single time. The chain is built from TRBV27 and TRBJ1-5; D possibly corresponds to TRBD1 (6 bases). Trimming removed 6 bases at V and 5 bases at J, with 14 bases between. Germline-derived CDR1 and CDR2 are MNHEY and SMNVEV (reference sequence). The CDR3 totals 14 residues. CDR3 sequence (DNA): TGTGCCAGCAGCCAGGGCGCAGGGGATCAGCCCCAGCATTTT. Translated, it gives CASSQGAGDQPQHF.

The chain employs TRBV29-1 and TRBJ1-1; D ambiguous. The CDR3 covers 11 residues. The V gene lost 1 base and the J gene lost 6 bases, with 6 bases spanning the gap. CDR1 SQVTM and CDR2 ANQGSEA come from the germline V gene. CDR3 in amino acids: CSVEGGPEAFF. The CDR3 DNA is TGCAGCGTTGAAGGAGGCCCTGAAGCTTTCTTT. Filled out from reference TRBV29-1 and TRBJ1-1, the complete variable domain reads SAVISQKPSRDICQRGTSLTIQCQVDSQVTMMFWYRQQPGQSLTLIATANQGSEATYESGFVIDKFPISRPNLTFSTLTVSNMSPEDSSIYLCSVEGGPEAFFGQGTRLTVV.

This clonotype was observed a handful of times. This chain links TRBV29-1 with TRBJ1-5; D is uncertain. The CDR3 extends over 12 amino acids. Germline V gene data show CDR1 as SQVTM and CDR2 as ANQGSEA. V shed 3 bases and J shed 4 bases, with 7 bases lying between them. The chain's CDR3 is CSVDWENQPQHF. DNA of the CDR3: TGCAGCGTTGATTGGGAGAATCAGCCCCAGCATTTT.

This clonotype has just a few counts. V is TRBV29-1 and J is TRBJ2-7; no reliable D call. The V gene lost 6 bases and the J gene lost 2 bases, with 11 bases spanning the gap. The CDR3 runs 12 residues. In germline, CDR1 is SQVTM, CDR2 ANQGSEA. The CDR3 region has the DNA TGCAGCGTAACCACAGTCGCCTACGAGCAGTACTTC. Its translation: CSVTTVAYEQYF.

The J gene is TRBJ1-1, the V gene TRBV5-1, with D possibly matching TRBD1 (5 bases). CDR3 length: 17 residues. V was trimmed by 4 bases and J by 0 bases, leaving 19 bases between them. The V gene's germline CDR1 is SGHRS and CDR2 YFSETQ. CDR3 sequence (DNA): TGCGCCAGCAGCCAGGGTACAATATATGGAGTGAACACTGAAGCTTTCTTT. It encodes CASSQGTIYGVNTEAFF.

The V gene is TRBV10-3, the J gene TRBJ1-1; D gene unclear. The CDR3 extends over 14 amino acids. Germline CDR1 ENHRY, CDR2 SYGVKD. Trimming left V 0 bases short and J 2 bases short, with 7 bases between. The CDR3 reads CAISESRANTEAFF. The CDR3 coding sequence is TGTGCCATCAGTGAGTCTAGGGCCAACACTGAAGCTTTCTTT.

This chain joins TRBV7-9 and TRBJ2-2; the D is unclear. This CDR3 region has 15 residues. Germline assignment: CDR1 SEHNR and CDR2 FQNEAQ (reference sequence). Trimming left V 4 bases short and J 7 bases short, with 16 bases between. The DNA of the CDR3 is TGTGCCAGCAGCTCACCTGTTAGGGCGCGCGGGGAGCTGTTTTTT. Protein product: CASSSPVRARGELFF.

V gene TRBV29-1 combines with J gene TRBJ2-1, with TRBD2 matching over 8 bases. The CDR3 loop spans 11 amino acids. Germline trimming cut 5 bases from V and 7 bases from J; bases unmatched to any gene: 1. From germline, CDR1 is SQVTM and CDR2 ANQGSEA. CDR3 nucleotides: TGCAGCGTTAGCGGGAGTAATGAGCAGTTCTTC. Amino acid sequence: CSVSGSNEQFF.

DNA of the CDR3: TGTGCCAGCAGGCGACTAGCGGGGACCCAAGAGACCCAGTACTTC. Residues: CASRRLAGTQETQYF. The chain uses TRBV6-5 and TRBJ2-5; the match to TRBD2 covers 11 bases. The CDR3 consists of 15 residues. Germline loops: CDR1 MNHEY, CDR2 SVGAGI. Trimming cost V 6 bases and J 1 base; bases outside gene matches: 4.

This clonotype was detected a few times. The rearrangement uses TRBV29-1 and TRBJ2-7, with TRBD1 identical over 7 bases. V was clipped by 4 bases and J by 2 bases; unmatched bases: 26. The length of the CDR3 is 20 residues. Germline CDR1 reads SQVTM; CDR2 reads ANQGSEA. This CDR3 reads CSVVERAFDQWDSLTYEQYF. The CDR3, as DNA: TGCAGCGTTGTTGAGAGAGCTTTTGACCAGTGGGACAGCCTTACCTACGAGCAGTACTTC.

The chain links TRBV6-2 or TRBV6-3 to TRBJ1-5; D is uncertain. The germline CDR1 and CDR2 sequences are MNHEY and SVGEGT. V was cut by 2 bases and J by 0 bases, with 2 bases left in between. The CDR3 has 13 residues. This CDR3 reads CASSYLSNQPQHF. CDR3 nucleotide sequence: TGTGCCAGCAGTTACCTTAGCAATCAGCCCCAGCATTTT.

The V call is TRBV6-6, the J call TRBJ2-5, with TRBD1 matching over 8 bases. The CDR3 has 16 residues. V was clipped by 0 bases and J by 4 bases; unmatched bases: 7. The V gene's germline CDR1 is MNHNY and CDR2 SVGAGI (reference sequence). This CDR3 is CASSYSDRVNGETQYF. CDR3 DNA: TGTGCCAGCAGTTACTCGGACAGGGTCAACGGAGAGACCCAGTACTTC.

The chain links TRBV12-3 or TRBV12-4 to TRBJ2-7; 9 bases fit TRBD2. Losses at the gene ends were 6 bases for V and 6 bases for J; bases not matched to a gene: 9. The CDR3 loop spans 14 amino acids. The CDR3 loop reads CASSPGVAGAEQYF. The CDR3 coding sequence is TGTGCCAGCAGCCCAGGGGTAGCGGGAGCCGAGCAGTACTTC.

This clonotype was found a few times. V is TRBV29-1 and J is TRBJ2-7; no reliable D call. CDR3 size: 12 residues. V shed 4 bases and J shed 0 bases, with 7 bases lying between them. Germline V gives CDR1 SQVTM, CDR2 ANQGSEA. CDR3 region: CSVADNSYEQYF. DNA of the CDR3: TGCAGCGTTGCTGACAACTCCTACGAGCAGTACTTC.

The genes are TRBV6-5 and TRBJ1-2, with 8 bases that match TRBD1. J lost 7 bases, V lost 6 bases, and 7 bases had no gene match. CDR1 is MNHEY and CDR2 is SVGAGI in the germline V gene. The CDR3 spans 13 residues. The CDR3 DNA sequence: TGTGCCAGCAGCACGACAGGGGCAAGTGGCTACACCTTC. Translated, it gives CASSTTGASGYTF.

The rearrangement uses TRBV19 and TRBJ2-1; D gene uncertain. The CDR3 sequence is 13 residues long. V was trimmed by 7 bases and J by 9 bases, leaving 16 bases between them. The germline gives CDR1 LNHDA, CDR2 SQIVND (reference sequence). CDR3 in amino acids: CASTGRSWGEQFF. The CDR3 DNA is TGTGCCAGTACGGGCCGCTCTTGGGGTGAGCAGTTCTTC.

V gene TRBV29-1 combines with J gene TRBJ2-3, with 8 bases that match TRBD2. The CDR3 runs to 15 residues. V shed 0 bases and J 8 bases; nucleotides not matched to a gene: 10. CDR1 SQVTM and CDR2 ANQGSEA come from the germline V gene. The CDR3 spells CSVEDRASGWGTQYF. The DNA for the CDR3 is TGCAGCGTTGAAGATCGGGCTAGCGGGTGGGGTACGCAGTATTTT.